The 25 T cell receptor beta chains in this list originate from one sample, sequenced in a study of T cell responses to AZD1222 COVID-19 vaccine. Generated by immunoSEQ multiplex PCR, the TCRdb table keeps only in-frame clones and is missing some. The sample contains 90,000 to 120,000 clones, roughly 90% of which appear only once. Sequenced here: peripheral blood, sampled 28 days after the second AZD1222 dose. The receptors were gathered from an adult who received the AZD1222 COVID-19 vaccine.

V gene TRBV3-1 (or the pseudogene TRBV3-2) combines with J gene TRBJ1-5; D is uncertain. Germline V gene data show CDR1 as LGHDT and CDR2 as YNNKEL (reference sequence). Trimming removed 4 bases from V and 4 bases from J, with 8 bases in between. This CDR3 comprises 13 residues. The CDR3 here is CASSLNRNQPQHF. In DNA, the CDR3 is TGTGCCAGCAGCCTAAACAGAAATCAGCCCCAGCATTTT.

The chain employs TRBV6-5 and TRBJ2-1; perhaps TRBD1 as D (6 bases). This CDR3 is 15 amino acids long. Trimming pared 1 base from V and 9 bases from J, leaving 16 bases between. Germline CDR1 reads MNHEY; CDR2 reads SVGAGI. Here the CDR3 DNA reads TGTGCCAGCAGTTACTTGTCAGGCCAGGGGCCTGAGCAGTTCTTC. Protein product: CASSYLSGQGPEQFF.

The chain combines TRBV5-3 with TRBJ1-4; no reliable D call. TRBV5-3 is labeled an ORF, and its function is uncertain. The CDR3 is made up of 14 amino acids. Trimming stripped 0 bases from V and 11 bases from J, with 14 bases between. The CDR3 is CARSLAGENRKLFF. CDR3 nucleotide sequence: TGTGCCAGAAGCTTGGCCGGGGAGAATAGGAAACTGTTTTTT.

The V gene is TRBV9, the J gene TRBJ2-1; D is possibly TRBD2 (5 bases). Germline V gives CDR1 SGDLS, CDR2 YYNGEE. The CDR3 length is 15 residues. V was trimmed by 3 bases and J by 1 base, leaving 11 bases between them. The CDR3 region is CASSGTPFSYNEQFF. CDR3 coding DNA: TGTGCCAGCAGCGGGACTCCCTTTTCCTACAATGAGCAGTTCTTC.

The CDR3 sequence is CSVGGQPEQFF. In DNA, the CDR3 is TGCAGCGTTGGGGGACAGCCAGAGCAGTTCTTC. The rearrangement links TRBV29-1 to TRBJ2-1, with TRBD1 matching over 7 bases. Germline lookup yields CDR1 SQVTM and CDR2 ANQGSEA. CDR3 length: 11 amino acids. The V gene end was trimmed by 4 bases and the J gene end by 10 bases; junction bases not matched to a gene: 4.

The chain uses TRBV3-1 (or the pseudogene TRBV3-2) and TRBJ1-5; D might be TRBD1 (6 bases). Trimming took off 1 base at V and 5 bases at J, with 12 bases between the two ends. The CDR3 runs 15 residues. Germline lookup yields CDR1 LGHDT and CDR2 YNNKEL (reference sequence). CDR3 amino acids: CASSQAGRGDQPQHF. In DNA, the CDR3 is TGTGCCAGCAGCCAAGCGGGCAGGGGTGATCAGCCCCAGCATTTT.

The DNA for the CDR3 is TGTGCCAGCAGCTCCAGGGGGCTATCTTCTGAAGCTTTCTTT. This translates into CASSSRGLSSEAFF. V is TRBV7-2 and J is TRBJ1-1; 8 bases agree with TRBD1. Germline V gene lookup returns CDR1 SGHTA and CDR2 FQGNSA. J lost 6 bases, V lost 4 bases, and 7 bases had no gene match. CDR3 size: 14 residues.

The J gene is TRBJ2-3, the V gene TRBV4-2, with D unresolved. The CDR3 is 13 amino acids. Germline CDR1 and CDR2: LGHNA and YNFKEQ. Trimming shortened V by 0 bases and J by 6 bases, and 7 bases separated the two germline ends. The CDR3 bases are TGTGCCAGCAGCCAAGATTGGACGGATACGCAGTATTTT. Its protein is CASSQDWTDTQYF.

The genes are TRBV28 and TRBJ2-7, with D perhaps being TRBD1 or TRBD2 (5 bases each). V was clipped by 5 bases and J by 3 bases, with 20 bases between them. The germline V gene encodes CDR1 MDHEN and CDR2 SYDVKM. The CDR3 totals 16 residues. CDR3 residues: CASSPPSTRVNYEQYF. CDR3 sequence (DNA): TGTGCCAGCAGTCCCCCTAGCACCAGGGTTAACTACGAGCAGTACTTC.

This sequence joins TRBV27 and TRBJ1-3; unclear D gene. The length of the CDR3 is 16 residues. Germline V gene data show CDR1 as MNHEY and CDR2 as SMNVEV (reference sequence). V lost 2 bases to trimming and J lost 0 bases, with 11 bases between them. The CDR3 nucleotides are TGTGCCAGCAGTTTAAATGGAATTAGCTCTGGAAACACCATATATTTT. Its protein product is CASSLNGISSGNTIYF.

The V and J genes are TRBV29-1 and TRBJ2-2; D may correspond to TRBD1 or TRBD2 (6 bases each). The CDR3 has 13 amino acids. Germline CDR1 reads SQVTM; CDR2 reads ANQGSEA. Trimming removed 4 bases from V and 5 bases from J, with 11 bases in between. CDR3 loop: CSVGTGRTGELFF. In DNA, the CDR3 is TGCAGCGTTGGAACAGGGAGGACCGGGGAGCTGTTTTTT.

CDR3 sequence (DNA): TGTGCCAGCAGCGGGCAGGGGATCAATGAGCAGTTCTTC. Translating gives CASSGQGINEQFF. The rearrangement joins TRBV2 to TRBJ2-1; D possibly corresponds to TRBD1 (6 bases). Germline lookup yields CDR1 SNHLY and CDR2 FYNNEI. V was cut by 6 bases and J by 6 bases, with 12 bases left in between. The CDR3 covers 13 residues.

The CDR3 loop reads CASSIGGTAGNTIYF. In nucleotides, the CDR3 is TGTGCCAGTAGTATAGGCGGGACCGCTGGAAACACCATATATTTT. The chain is built from TRBV19 and TRBJ1-3; D is possibly TRBD1 (5 bases). The V gene lost 1 base and the J gene lost 2 bases, with 9 bases spanning the gap. The CDR3 runs 15 residues. Per the germline V gene, CDR1 is LNHDA and CDR2 is SQIVND (reference sequence).

The rearrangement uses TRBV6-5 and TRBJ1-2, with 8 bases aligning to TRBD1. This CDR3 spans 15 amino acids. V shed 2 bases, J shed 2 bases, and the junction held 4 bases outside the gene matches. CDR1 MNHEY and CDR2 SVGAGI come from the germline V gene. The chain's CDR3 is CASSYVTGGNYGYTF. CDR3 bases: TGTGCCAGCAGTTACGTAACAGGGGGGAACTATGGCTACACCTTC.

The chain links TRBV29-1 to TRBJ1-5; 7 bases are a match to TRBD1. Germline V gene sequence: CDR1 SQVTM, CDR2 ANQGSEA. The CDR3 is 13 residues long. The J segment lost 2 bases and the V segment lost 5 bases, leaving 3 bases of the junction unmatched. In nucleotides, the CDR3 is TGCAGCGTTCGACAGGGTCGCAATCAGCCCCAGCATTTT. It codes for CSVRQGRNQPQHF.

This chain links TRBV27 with TRBJ1-5; unclear D gene. V lost 5 bases to trimming and J lost 3 bases, with 8 bases between them. Germline V gene data show CDR1 as MNHEY and CDR2 as SMNVEV (reference sequence). This CDR3 has 13 residues. The CDR3 region is CASSRRNNQPQHF. The CDR3, as DNA: TGTGCCAGCAGTCGGCGAAACAATCAGCCCCAGCATTTT.

The chain joins TRBV6-6 to TRBJ1-5; 7 positions match TRBD1. V gave up 10 bases and J gave up 8 bases; unmatched junction bases: 14. CDR3 length equals 14 residues. CDR1 and CDR2 (germline): MNHNY, SVGAGI (reference sequence). The CDR3 reads CATNIDRAREPQHF. Written as DNA, the CDR3 is TGTGCCACCAACATAGACAGGGCCCGGGAGCCCCAGCATTTT.

The V and J genes are TRBV5-4 and TRBJ2-2, with 8 bases identical to TRBD1. After removal of 4 bases from V and 2 bases from J, the junction contained 7 bases not matched to a gene. The CDR3 contains 16 residues. Germline values: CDR1 SGHNT, CDR2 YYREEE (reference sequence). The DNA of the CDR3 is TGTGCCAGCAGCCACGGACAGGGACCCAACACCGGGGAGCTGTTTTTT. Translating it yields CASSHGQGPNTGELFF. The full variable domain, with the rest looked up from reference TRBV5-4 and TRBJ2-2, is ETGVTQSPTHLIKTRGQQVTLRCSSQSGHNTVSWYQQALGQGPQFIFQYYREEENGRGNFPPRFSGLQFPNYSSELNVNALELDDSALYLCASSHGQGPNTGELFFGEGSRLTVL.

J is TRBJ2-7 and V is TRBV4-2; no reliable D call. This CDR3 region has 14 residues. V dropped 1 base and J dropped 5 bases, with 12 bases sitting between them. Germline V gene sequence: CDR1 LGHNA, CDR2 YNFKEQ. CDR3 bases: TGTGCCAGCAGCCAAGTAACCGTGGGAAACGAGCAGTACTTC. Its translation is CASSQVTVGNEQYF.

The gene calls are TRBV29-1 and TRBJ1-1; D might be TRBD1 (6 bases). The germline CDR1 and CDR2 sequences are SQVTM and ANQGSEA. The ends were cut back, 8 bases at V and 1 base at J, with 11 bases in the middle. There are 12 residues in the CDR3. Written as DNA, the CDR3 is TGCAGCACTGGGGGCGGGAACACTGAAGCTTTCTTT. Translation gives CSTGGGNTEAFF.

Only one count was recorded for this clone. The J gene is TRBJ2-7, the V gene TRBV5-1; 9 nucleotides match TRBD2. The ends lost 4 bases at V and 0 bases at J; junction bases unmatched: 2. Germline CDR1 reads SGHRS; CDR2 reads YFSETQ. The length of the CDR3 is 14 residues. In nucleotides, the CDR3 is TGCGCCAGCAGCGTTAGCGGGAGCTCCTACGAGCAGTACTTC. Protein: CASSVSGSSYEQYF.

The chain carries TRBV5-1 and TRBJ2-1; TRBD2 agrees at 9 bases. The trim removed 2 bases at V and 2 bases at J, leaving 17 bases unmatched. The CDR3 spans 20 residues. CDR1 and CDR2 (germline): SGHRS, YFSETQ. CDR3 loop: CASSFFPGGIAGDPYNEQFF. Written as DNA, the CDR3 is TGCGCCAGCAGCTTCTTTCCCGGGGGAATAGCGGGGGATCCCTACAATGAGCAGTTCTTC.

This clone was seen a single time. The chain joins TRBV10-3 to TRBJ2-1, with 13 positions matching TRBD2. The J segment lost 8 bases and the V segment lost 9 bases, leaving 4 bases of the junction unmatched. Germline V lookup: CDR1 ENHRY, CDR2 SYGVKD. The CDR3 extends over 13 amino acids. The CDR3 DNA sequence: TGTGCCATAAGGACTAGCGGGAGTCATGAGCAGTTCTTC. Its protein product is CAIRTSGSHEQFF.

There are a few counts of this clone. J is TRBJ1-1 and V is TRBV14; D ambiguous. The CDR3 has 14 residues. The germline CDR1 and CDR2 sequences are SGHDN and FVKESK. Trimming removed 4 bases at V and 9 bases at J, with 18 bases between. CDR3 sequence: CASSLNRATPQAFF. CDR3 bases: TGTGCCAGCAGCCTTAACCGGGCGACCCCCCAAGCTTTCTTT.

The chain recombines TRBV6-5 with TRBJ2-7; no reliable D call. Germline V CDR1 and CDR2: MNHEY, SVGAGI. The CDR3 has 13 amino acids. The ends were cut back, 2 bases at V and 6 bases at J, with 11 bases in the middle. CDR3 region: CASSYRRVGEQYF. CDR3 nucleotide sequence: TGTGCCAGCAGTTACAGGAGAGTGGGCGAGCAGTACTTC.